The 24 T cell receptor beta chains presented below share a single source sample, sequenced in a study of CD8+ T cells in alopecia areata. RNA extraction and reverse transcription yielded cDNA as sequencing template. Some clones are missing from TCRdb's copy, which holds only in-frame ones; the method was immunoSEQ multiplex PCR. The sample lists 150,000 to 200,000 clones, approximately 70% seen once, with roughly 10% in the top ten. Sequencing was performed on CD8+ T cells sorted from blood, taken at week 0. All receptors come from a human donor with alopecia areata.

The chain uses TRBV27 and TRBJ2-1; D is perhaps TRBD1 or TRBD2 (5 bases each). The CDR3 covers 15 residues. V was cut by 7 bases and J by 4 bases, with 17 bases left in between. Germline V gives CDR1 MNHEY, CDR2 SMNVEV (reference sequence). CDR3 region: CASTIMWGSYNEQFF. CDR3 coding DNA: TGTGCCAGCACGATTATGTGGGGGTCTTACAATGAGCAGTTCTTC.

This chain connects TRBV5-1 to TRBJ1-1; 7 nucleotides match TRBD1. V lost 0 bases and J lost 4; bases outside the gene matches: 3. CDR3 length equals 14 residues. The germline gives CDR1 SGHRS, CDR2 YFSETQ. DNA for the CDR3: TGCGCCAGCAGCTTGGGGGACAGAATCACTGAAGCTTTCTTT. Its translation is CASSLGDRITEAFF. The full variable domain, rest sourced from reference TRBV5-1 and TRBJ1-1, is KAGVTQTPRYLIKTRGQQVTLSCSPISGHRSVSWYQQTPGQGLQFLFEYFSETQRNKGNFPGRFSGRQFSNSRSEMNVSTLELGDSALYLCASSLGDRITEAFFGQGTRLTVV.

This clone was detected only a few times. V is TRBV29-1 and J is TRBJ2-1; 7 bases are a match to TRBD1. The germline gives CDR1 SQVTM, CDR2 ANQGSEA. V gave up 7 bases and J gave up 5 bases; unmatched junction bases: 8. There are 13 residues in the CDR3. CDR3 DNA: TGCAGCGGACAGGGAGATACCCACAATGAGCAGTTCTTC. Translating it yields CSGQGDTHNEQFF.

This clone came up a few times. The chain links TRBV19 to TRBJ2-3; 8 positions agree with TRBD1. This CDR3 is 15 amino acids long. Looked up from germline, CDR1 is LNHDA and CDR2 is SQIVND (reference sequence). The DNA for the CDR3 is TGTGCAGTAGGCAGGGCAGGGGGCATCACAGATACGCAGTATTTT. Residues: CAVGRAGGITDTQYF. Full variable domain (rest looked up from reference TRBV19 and TRBJ2-3): DGGITQSPKYLFRKEGQNVTLSCEQNLNHDAMYWYRQDPGQGLRLIYYSQIVNDFQKGDIAEGYSVSREKKESFPLTVTSAQKNPTAFYLCAVGRAGGITDTQYFGPGTRLTVL.

V is TRBV7-9 and J is TRBJ2-2; D possibly corresponds to TRBD2 (5 bases). CDR1 and CDR2 from the germline V gene are SEHNR and FQNEAQ (reference sequence). The V end was cut by 5 bases, the J end by 4 bases, with 14 bases between. The CDR3 contains 15 residues. The CDR3 DNA reads TGTGCCAGCAGCGACCCCCGGACTCCCACCGGGGAGCTGTTTTTT. It yields the protein CASSDPRTPTGELFF.

This sequence joins TRBV5-1 and TRBJ2-5; maybe TRBD1 (6 bases). V was pared by 5 bases and J by 1 base, with 21 bases between. This CDR3 comprises 17 residues. Germline CDR1 reads SGHRS; CDR2 reads YFSETQ. The CDR3 spells CASSYGGQFFRQETQYF. CDR3 sequence (DNA): TGCGCCAGCAGTTATGGCGGACAGTTCTTTCGCCAAGAGACCCAGTACTTC.

The chain has TRBV5-1 and TRBJ1-6; D not resolved. Germline values: CDR1 SGHRS, CDR2 YFSETQ. The CDR3 spans 13 residues. Trimming cost V 0 bases and J 8 bases, with 6 bases left between them. Here the CDR3 reads CASSLDGDSPLHF. The CDR3 bases are TGCGCCAGCAGCTTGGACGGGGATTCACCCCTCCACTTT.

The rearrangement links TRBV5-1 to TRBJ1-2; D gene ambiguous. The ends were cut back, 1 base at V and 6 bases at J, with 13 bases in the middle. The germline V gene has CDR1 SGHRS and CDR2 YFSETQ. The CDR3 contains 14 residues. CDR3 DNA sequence: TGCGCCAGCAGCTTGTATCAGACTAGGGATGGCTACACCTTC. Residues: CASSLYQTRDGYTF.

This chain links TRBV29-1 with TRBJ1-2; TRBD1 is a possible D gene (6 bases). This CDR3 is 15 amino acids long. CDR1 SQVTM and CDR2 ANQGSEA come from the germline V gene. Deletions cut 3 bases from V and 3 bases from J, with 17 bases between. The CDR3 region has the DNA TGCAGCGTTGAGGAGTTCTCAGGGGCCTACTATGGCTACACCTTC. Its translation is CSVEEFSGAYYGYTF.

The V call is TRBV29-1, the J call TRBJ2-3; D might be TRBD1 or TRBD2, each matching 5 bases. Per the germline V gene, CDR1 is SQVTM and CDR2 is ANQGSEA. The V and J ends lost 4 bases and 4 bases respectively, with 12 bases between them. This CDR3 has 13 residues. The CDR3 reads CSVVAEGSDTQYF. Written as DNA, the CDR3 is TGCAGCGTTGTCGCAGAGGGGTCAGATACGCAGTATTTT.

The chain recombines TRBV6-1 with TRBJ1-1; the D gene is possibly TRBD1 (5 bases). This CDR3 contains 16 residues. In germline, CDR1 is MNHNS, CDR2 SASEGT. The germline V and J ends were trimmed by 3 bases and 3 bases, with 17 bases remaining between them. CDR3: CASSEYQGMVDTEAFF. CDR3 bases: TGTGCCAGCAGTGAGTATCAGGGAATGGTGGACACTGAAGCTTTCTTT.

The genes are TRBV9 and TRBJ1-6; D gene ambiguous. V dropped 5 bases and J dropped 12 bases, with 15 bases sitting between them. The CDR3 spans 13 residues. Germline V gene data show CDR1 as SGDLS and CDR2 as YYNGEE. The CDR3 DNA reads TGTGCCAGCAGGCCGGGCAGTACGGAACCCCTCCACTTT. Encoded protein: CASRPGSTEPLHF. Drawing the rest from reference TRBV9 and TRBJ1-6, the complete variable domain is DSGVTQTPKHLITATGQRVTLRCSPRSGDLSVYWYQQSLDQGLQFLIQYYNGEERAKGNILERFSAQQFPDLHSELNLSSLELGDSALYFCASRPGSTEPLHFGNGTRLTVT.

This chain joins TRBV19 and TRBJ2-3; perhaps TRBD1 as D (6 bases). V dropped 6 bases and J dropped 0 bases, with 13 bases sitting between them. Germline CDR1 is LNHDA and CDR2 is SQIVND (reference sequence). The CDR3 runs 15 residues. DNA for the CDR3: TGTGCCAGTAGGCACCGGGACACCAGCACAGATACGCAGTATTTT. Translated: CASRHRDTSTDTQYF.

The chain couples TRBV30 to TRBJ2-3; the D gene could be TRBD1 or TRBD2 (5 bases each). The germline V and J ends were trimmed by 2 bases and 5 bases, with 14 bases remaining between them. Germline V gene sequence: CDR1 GTSNPN, CDR2 SVGIG (reference sequence). CDR3 length: 14 residues. The CDR3 nucleotides read TGTGCCTGGAGTCTTGGGACGGCGGGAGATACGCAGTATTTT. This codes for CAWSLGTAGDTQYF.

The rearrangement uses TRBV2 and TRBJ2-3; TRBD1 is a possible D gene (6 bases). This CDR3 is built from 14 residues. Germline V CDR1 and CDR2: SNHLY, FYNNEI. Trimming took 3 bases from V and 0 from J, leaving 7 bases between them. CDR3 nucleotides: TGTGCCAGCAGTGACAGGGGAAGCACAGATACGCAGTATTTT. Amino acid sequence: CASSDRGSTDTQYF.

The chain combines TRBV29-1 with TRBJ2-2; D tentatively fits TRBD1 or TRBD2 (5 bases each). The CDR3 extends over 13 amino acids. Germline-derived CDR1 and CDR2 are SQVTM and ANQGSEA. The V end lost 3 bases, the J end lost 4 bases, and 9 bases lay between the germline ends. CDR3 coding DNA: TGCAGCGTTGACGGGGCCAGCACCGGGGAGCTGTTTTTT. Translation: CSVDGASTGELFF.

This chain joins TRBV4-1 and TRBJ2-7; TRBD1 matches 11 bases. The germline gives CDR1 MGHRA, CDR2 YSYEKL. J gave up 1 base and V 5 bases, and 7 bases lay outside the gene matches. This CDR3 comprises 16 residues. Written as DNA, the CDR3 is TGCGCCAGCAGCGCAGGGGACAGGGGGGGTTCCTACGAGCAGTACTTC. Protein sequence: CASSAGDRGGSYEQYF.

The chain links TRBV4-1 to TRBJ2-6; 7 positions agree with TRBD2. The CDR3 is 18 amino acids. Germline V lookup: CDR1 MGHRA, CDR2 YSYEKL. V gave up 0 bases and J gave up 2 bases; unmatched junction bases: 7. The CDR3 is CASSQEDPGGTGANVLTF. DNA for the CDR3: TGCGCCAGCAGCCAAGAAGACCCGGGGGGAACTGGGGCCAACGTCCTGACTTTC.

This chain links TRBV7-2 with TRBJ1-2, with D unclear. The length of the CDR3 is 13 residues. V lost 5 bases to trimming and J lost 8 bases, with 15 bases between them. The germline gives CDR1 SGHTA, CDR2 FQGNSA. The CDR3 coding sequence is TGTGCCAGCAGCCAAACGCGAAAAGCCGGCTACACCTTC. This sequence encodes CASSQTRKAGYTF.

The table lists this clone with a count of one. The J gene is TRBJ2-1, the V gene TRBV5-1; unclear D gene. CDR3 length equals 11 residues. The germline V gene has CDR1 SGHRS and CDR2 YFSETQ. V lost 5 bases and J lost 8, with 8 bases in between. CDR3 DNA sequence: TGCGCCAGCAGGAGTTCGGATGAGCAGTTCTTC. Its translation is CASRSSDEQFF.

This clone was seen a handful of times. This rearrangement joins TRBV7-3 to TRBJ2-3; D is perhaps TRBD1 or TRBD2 (5 bases each). In germline, CDR1 is SGHTA, CDR2 FQGTGA. This CDR3 region has 14 residues. V lost 2 bases, J lost 2 bases, and 8 bases lay in between. In nucleotides, the CDR3 is TGTGCCAGCAGCTTAGGGGGTTTCACAGATACGCAGTATTTT. Encoded protein: CASSLGGFTDTQYF.

This chain joins TRBV11-3 and TRBJ2-1; 7 bases are shared with TRBD2. Unmatched junction bases numbered 2, after V lost 0 bases and J lost 0 bases. The CDR3 loop spans 16 amino acids. Per the germline V gene, CDR1 is SGHNT and CDR2 is YENEEA. CDR3 DNA: TGTGCCAGCAGCTTAGAGCGGGGGAGCTCCTACAATGAGCAGTTCTTC. This gives the protein CASSLERGSSYNEQFF.

This chain joins TRBV7-9 and TRBJ1-2; 9 positions agree with TRBD1. With V trimmed by 5 bases and J by 2 bases, 9 bases remained unmatched. Germline V CDR1 and CDR2: SEHNR, FQNEAQ (reference sequence). The CDR3 covers 16 residues. CDR3: CASSRSGTGRNYGYTF. CDR3 nucleotide sequence: TGTGCCAGCAGCCGCTCCGGGACAGGGAGGAACTATGGCTACACCTTC.

The chain has TRBV9 and TRBJ1-1; D not certain. Trimming shortened V by 0 bases and J by 4 bases, and 16 bases separated the two germline ends. The germline CDR1 and CDR2 sequences are SGDLS and YYNGEE. This CDR3 spans 16 amino acids. The CDR3 sequence: CASSVARGRGGTEAFF. The CDR3 DNA reads as TGTGCCAGCAGCGTAGCCCGGGGAAGAGGAGGCACTGAAGCTTTCTTT.